Listed here are 8 T cell receptor beta chains from one sample, sequenced in a study of blood T cell repertoires in COVID-19. Assay used: immunoSEQ multiplex PCR; TCRdb lists only in-frame clones, some missing. The sample contains about 110,000 clones, 70% to 85% of which appear only once. The sequencing sample was made of peripheral blood. All receptors come from a woman in her thirties or forties with acute or convalescent COVID-19.

The V gene is TRBV2, the J gene TRBJ1-4, with 10 bases matching TRBD1. The CDR3 contains 14 residues. The germline V gene has CDR1 SNHLY and CDR2 FYNNEI. V lost 5 bases to trimming and J lost 5 bases; unmatched junction nucleotides: 2. The CDR3: CASSSGQGNEKLFF. CDR3 nucleotides: TGTGCCAGCAGTTCGGGACAGGGGAATGAAAAACTGTTTTTT.

V gene TRBV28 combines with J gene TRBJ2-7; D not resolved. This CDR3 has 12 amino acids. Trimming took 4 bases from V and 1 from J, leaving 5 bases between them. CDR1 and CDR2 (germline): MDHEN, SYDVKM. In DNA form, the CDR3 reads TGTGCCAGCAGTTCCCCTTCCTACGAGCAGTACTTC. Its translation is CASSSPSYEQYF.

This clone was observed a single time. The CDR3 nucleotides read TGTGCCAGCAGCGTAGAGGTAGGACTCCATTCACCCCTCCACTTT. Translation: CASSVEVGLHSPLHF. This chain joins TRBV9 and TRBJ1-6; no definite D call. The CDR3 spans 15 residues. The ends were cut back, 0 bases at V and 8 bases at J, with 12 bases in the middle. Per the germline V gene, CDR1 is SGDLS and CDR2 is YYNGEE.

The chain joins TRBV16 to TRBJ1-2; possibly TRBD1 for D (5 bases). Germline CDR1 reads KGHSY; CDR2 reads FQNENV. This CDR3 spans 17 amino acids. V was cut by 0 bases and J by 4 bases, with 18 bases left in between. In nucleotides, the CDR3 is TGTGCCAGCAGCCAATCAATGGGACTCATGGAAGCCTATGGCTACACCTTC. Protein: CASSQSMGLMEAYGYTF.

The chain employs TRBV19 and TRBJ2-3, with TRBD2 matching 7 bases. With 4 bases clipped from V and 8 bases from J, the junction kept 6 bases outside the gene matches. The length of the CDR3 is 13 residues. CDR1 LNHDA and CDR2 SQIVND come from the germline V gene (reference sequence). CDR3 DNA sequence: TGTGCCAGTAGTAGTACCTGGGGGGGTACGCAGTATTTT. Amino acids: CASSSTWGGTQYF.

As regards this clone: Other DNA sequences in the sample encode the same CDR3. This chain connects TRBV30 to TRBJ2-3; TRBD1 is a possible D gene (6 bases). CDR3 length: 17 residues. V was pared by 1 base and J by 0 bases, with 17 bases between. Germline V gives CDR1 GTSNPN, CDR2 SVGIG (reference sequence). CDR3 sequence (DNA): TGTGCCTGGAGTGCCCTGGGTGGGGGCGGGAGCACAGATACGCAGTATTTT. It codes for CAWSALGGGGSTDTQYF.

This chain connects TRBV5-1 to TRBJ1-1, with a tentative D call TRBD1 (6 bases). The CDR3 is 15 residues long. V lost 4 bases to trimming and J lost 4 bases, with 17 bases between them. Per germline, CDR1 SGHRS and CDR2 YFSETQ. CDR3 coding DNA: TGCGCCAGCAGCCCACGTGCAGGGGAAGGCACTGAAGCTTTCTTT. Protein sequence: CASSPRAGEGTEAFF.

Points on this clone: The junction shows a germline mismatch at one end, possibly a read error. The chain links TRBV7-2 to TRBJ2-1; TRBD2 aligns across 8 bases. The CDR3 runs to 16 residues. Germline CDR1 reads SGHTA; CDR2 reads FQGNSA. As DNA, the CDR3 is TGTGCCAGCGCCCAAGGACGGGGGGGCTCCGACAATGAGCAGTTCTTC. Its translation is CASAQGRGGSDNEQFF.